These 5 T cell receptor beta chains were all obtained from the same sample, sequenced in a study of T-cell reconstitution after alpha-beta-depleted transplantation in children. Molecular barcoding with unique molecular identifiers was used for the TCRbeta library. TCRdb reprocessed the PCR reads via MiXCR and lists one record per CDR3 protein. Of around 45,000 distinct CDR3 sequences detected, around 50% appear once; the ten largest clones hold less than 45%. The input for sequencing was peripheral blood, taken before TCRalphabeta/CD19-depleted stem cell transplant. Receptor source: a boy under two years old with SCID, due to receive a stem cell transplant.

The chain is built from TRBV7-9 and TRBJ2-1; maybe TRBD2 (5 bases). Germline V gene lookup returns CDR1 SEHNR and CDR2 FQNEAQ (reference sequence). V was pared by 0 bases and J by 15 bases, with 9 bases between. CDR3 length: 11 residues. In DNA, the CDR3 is TGTGCCAGCAGCTTAGCGACTACATGGTTCTTC. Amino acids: CASSLATTWFF.

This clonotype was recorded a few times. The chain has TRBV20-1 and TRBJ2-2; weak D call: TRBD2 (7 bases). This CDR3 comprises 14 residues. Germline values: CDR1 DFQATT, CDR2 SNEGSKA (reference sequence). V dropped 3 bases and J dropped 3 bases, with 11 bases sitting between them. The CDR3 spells CSASKGGDTGELFF. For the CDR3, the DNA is TGCAGTGCTAGCAAGGGGGGGGACACCGGGGAGCTGTTTTTT.

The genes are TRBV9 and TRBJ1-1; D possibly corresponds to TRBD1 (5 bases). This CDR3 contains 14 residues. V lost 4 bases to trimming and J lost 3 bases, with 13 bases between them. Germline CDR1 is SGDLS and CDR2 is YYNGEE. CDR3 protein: CASSTDTGDTEAFF. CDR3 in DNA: TGTGCCAGCAGCACAGATACGGGGGACACTGAAGCTTTCTTT.

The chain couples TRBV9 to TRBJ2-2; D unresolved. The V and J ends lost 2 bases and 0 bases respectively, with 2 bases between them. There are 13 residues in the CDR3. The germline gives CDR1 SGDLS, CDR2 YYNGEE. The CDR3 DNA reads TGTGCCAGCAGCGTCCCGAACACCGGGGAGCTGTTTTTT. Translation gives CASSVPNTGELFF.

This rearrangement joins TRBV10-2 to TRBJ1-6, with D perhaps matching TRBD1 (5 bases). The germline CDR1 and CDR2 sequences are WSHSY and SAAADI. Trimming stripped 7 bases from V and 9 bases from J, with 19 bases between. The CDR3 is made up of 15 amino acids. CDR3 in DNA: TGCGCCAGCAAAACCTCGGTCAGGAGGGGTTCACCCCTCCACTTT. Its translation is CASKTSVRRGSPLHF.